This passage covers 17 T cell receptor beta chains from one sample sequenced in a study of beta chain features in type 1 diabetes. TCRB transcripts that were expressed got sequenced, as all of the isolated RNA had been reverse transcribed. Produced via immunoSEQ multiplex PCR; TCRdb's table is partial and in-frame only. There are under 200,000 clones in the sample; 6.5% to 10% occur only once, and more than 0.45% lies in the top ten. These receptors' antigens are unknown. Study findings and constraints: Shortening that was moderate but significant affected the TCRB CDR3s of Type 1 diabetes patients in all four CD4+ subsets.

Specimen: central memory CD4+ T cells from blood. These receptors all stem from a woman in her late teens or twenties with type 1 diabetes.

This clone was counted a few times. This rearrangement joins TRBV15 to TRBJ2-7; maybe TRBD1 (5 bases). The CDR3 loop spans 17 amino acids. V dropped 0 bases and J dropped 0 bases, with 15 bases sitting between them. Germline V gene data show CDR1 as LNHNV and CDR2 as YYDKDF (reference sequence). The CDR3 protein is CATSRDPGRWGSYEQYF. The CDR3 DNA reads TGTGCCACCAGCAGAGATCCAGGGCGGTGGGGCTCCTACGAGCAGTACTTC.

This clone turned up a few times. The chain recombines TRBV30 with TRBJ1-1, with D tentatively TRBD1 (6 bases). The CDR3 covers 14 residues. Germline CDR1 GTSNPN, CDR2 SVGIG (reference sequence). V was shortened by 1 base and J by 3 bases, with 12 bases between the two germline ends. The CDR3 region is CAWSAGQWDTEAFF. CDR3 DNA sequence: TGTGCCTGGAGTGCCGGACAGTGGGACACTGAAGCTTTCTTT.

This clone showed up just a few times. The V gene is TRBV7-2, the J gene TRBJ2-7, with 7 bases matching TRBD1. After removal of 7 bases from V and 6 bases from J, the junction contained 9 bases not matched to a gene. Germline CDR1 reads SGHTA; CDR2 reads FQGNSA. This CDR3 comprises 13 residues. In DNA, the CDR3 is TGTGCCAGCAACCGAGACAGGGTGGGCGAGCAGTACTTC. Protein: CASNRDRVGEQYF. Drawing the rest from reference TRBV7-2 and TRBJ2-7, the complete variable domain is GAGVSQSPSNKVTEKGKDVELRCDPISGHTALYWYRQSLGQGLEFLIYFQGNSAPDKSGLPSDRFSAERTGGSVSTLTIQRTQQEDSAVYLCASNRDRVGEQYFGPGTRLTVT.

This clone has a handful of counts. The chain carries TRBV11-2 and TRBJ2-3; 10 bases map to TRBD2. The junction had 3 bases not matched to a gene; V was cut back by 2 bases and J by 1 base. Germline V gene sequence: CDR1 SGHAT, CDR2 FQNNGV. The CDR3 is 16 amino acids. The CDR3 here is CASSLSGGAGTDTQYF. The CDR3 DNA follows: TGTGCCAGCAGCTTAAGCGGGGGGGCCGGCACAGATACGCAGTATTTT.

This clone was counted between two and nine times. The chain has TRBV7-9 and TRBJ1-1; a possible D gene is TRBD1 (5 bases). There are 15 residues in the CDR3. V lost 1 base and J 5 bases, leaving 14 bases between the germline ends. Germline values: CDR1 SEHNR, CDR2 FQNEAQ (reference sequence). The CDR3 sequence: CASSLVSGGGTEAFF. For the CDR3, the DNA is TGTGCCAGCAGCTTAGTTTCCGGGGGAGGAACTGAAGCTTTCTTT.

The V gene is TRBV6-6, the J gene TRBJ1-6; 12 bases are shared with TRBD1. The CDR3 consists of 15 residues. V shed 5 bases and J 7 bases; nucleotides not matched to a gene: 3. The germline V gene has CDR1 MNHNY and CDR2 SVGAGI (reference sequence). The CDR3 region is CASSGTGGANSPLHF. The CDR3 DNA follows: TGTGCCAGCAGTGGGACAGGGGGCGCGAATTCACCCCTCCACTTT.

The chain employs TRBV15 and TRBJ1-3; D perhaps matches TRBD1 (6 bases). The CDR3 is 16 residues long. Germline V gives CDR1 LNHNV, CDR2 YYDKDF (reference sequence). Trimming cost V 5 bases and J 0 bases, with 14 bases left between them. CDR3 sequence reads: CATSRDWTVSGNTIYF. The CDR3 nucleotides read TGTGCCACCAGCCGCGACTGGACAGTCTCTGGAAACACCATATATTTT.

V and J are TRBV7-8 and TRBJ2-1, with unresolved D. The CDR3 contains 14 residues. Germline V lookup: CDR1 SGHVS, CDR2 FQNEAQ. V lost 3 bases and J lost 5, with 11 bases in between. The CDR3 nucleotides read TGTGCCAGCAGCTTTAGTCACTCGAACAATGAGCAGTTCTTC. Encoded protein: CASSFSHSNNEQFF.

For the CDR3, the DNA is TGTGCCAGCAGCGCGACTATTGGGGGCTACACCTTC. As protein: CASSATIGGYTF. This chain connects TRBV5-5 to TRBJ1-2; D is undetermined. With 4 bases removed from V and 8 bases from J, the gap between germline ends came to 12 bases. Germline loops: CDR1 SGHKS, CDR2 YYEKEE (reference sequence). The CDR3 runs 12 residues.

This clone was picked up a small number of times. The chain uses TRBV5-1 and TRBJ2-1; 7 nucleotides match TRBD1. Germline V gene data show CDR1 as SGHRS and CDR2 as YFSETQ. The CDR3 spans 15 residues. Germline trimming cut 0 bases from V and 9 bases from J; bases unmatched to any gene: 9. The CDR3 DNA is TGCGCCAGCAGCTTGGAGACGACAGGGCGCGGTGAGCAGTTCTTC. Translating gives CASSLETTGRGEQFF.

This clone was found a few times. V gene TRBV6-5 combines with J gene TRBJ1-1; 10 nucleotides line up with TRBD1. The CDR3 sequence is 15 residues long. The V gene's germline CDR1 is MNHEY and CDR2 SVGAGI. Trimming at V came to 10 bases and at J to 5 bases, leaving 13 bases not matched to a gene. CDR3 protein: CATTDQGQGITEAFF. DNA of the CDR3: TGTGCCACCACAGATCAGGGACAGGGGATTACTGAAGCTTTCTTT.

In DNA form, the CDR3 reads TGTGCCATCAGGTGGGGCACCGAGAACACTGAAGCTTTCTTT. It is translated as CAIRWGTENTEAFF. This chain connects TRBV10-3 to TRBJ1-1; D is possibly TRBD1 (5 bases). Trimming took 6 bases from V and 1 from J, leaving 12 bases between them. Germline V gives CDR1 ENHRY, CDR2 SYGVKD. The CDR3 is made up of 14 amino acids.

The V call is TRBV7-3, the J call TRBJ2-3; 14 bases agree with TRBD2. The CDR3 has 17 residues. Trimming took 5 bases from V and 4 from J; bases not matched to a gene: 8. Germline lookup yields CDR1 SGHTA and CDR2 FQGTGA. CDR3 residues: CASSQGLAGVSPDTQYF. In nucleotides, the CDR3 is TGTGCCAGCAGCCAGGGACTAGCGGGAGTTTCCCCAGATACGCAGTATTTT.

For the CDR3, the DNA is TGTGCCAGCTCACCGACTAGCGGGGGGCGACTTTCCTACGAGCAGTACTTC. As protein: CASSPTSGGRLSYEQYF. The rearrangement uses TRBV18 and TRBJ2-7, with 13 nucleotides matching TRBD2. With V trimmed by 3 bases and J by 1 base, 6 bases remained unmatched. Germline V gene sequence: CDR1 KGHSH, CDR2 LQKENI. The CDR3 covers 17 residues.

This clone was picked up a small number of times. The CDR3 DNA is TGTGCCAGCAGCCCTAGGACAGTGGTCGCCTACGAGCAGTACTTC. The encoded protein is CASSPRTVVAYEQYF. The V call is TRBV5-4, the J call TRBJ2-7, with D perhaps TRBD1 (6 bases). Trimming shortened V by 4 bases and J by 2 bases, and 16 bases separated the two germline ends. Per the germline V gene, CDR1 is SGHNT and CDR2 is YYREEE (reference sequence). CDR3 length: 15 amino acids.

V is TRBV29-1 and J is TRBJ2-1; 11 nucleotides align to TRBD1. J was trimmed by 9 bases and V by 2 bases; bases with no gene match: 3. The germline CDR1 and CDR2 sequences are SQVTM and ANQGSEA. The CDR3 consists of 13 residues. The CDR3 DNA reads as TGCAGCGTTGAAAAGGGACAGGGGGGTGAGCAGTTCTTC. Translation: CSVEKGQGGEQFF.

V is TRBV19 and J is TRBJ1-5; 8 positions match TRBD1. Germline V lookup: CDR1 LNHDA, CDR2 SQIVND (reference sequence). CDR3 size: 17 residues. Trimming took 4 bases from V and 0 from J; bases not matched to a gene: 8. In DNA form, the CDR3 reads TGTGCCAGTAGTACCTTGGGAGGACAGGGTAGCAATCAGCCCCAGCATTTT. Residues: CASSTLGGQGSNQPQHF. The full variable domain, rest sourced from reference TRBV19 and TRBJ1-5, is DGGITQSPKYLFRKEGQNVTLSCEQNLNHDAMYWYRQDPGQGLRLIYYSQIVNDFQKGDIAEGYSVSREKKESFPLTVTSAQKNPTAFYLCASSTLGGQGSNQPQHFGDGTRLSIL.